This entry lists 11 T cell receptor beta chains sequenced from one sample in a study of metastatic and nonmetastatic thyroid tumors. With MiXCR, TCRdb reprocessed the PCR reads. The sample lists about 47,000 clones; 24% were seen once. Among the patients, none had received any treatment before thyroid surgery. Input material: blood. The receptors originated from a male donor with papillary thyroid cancer or a benign thyroid nodule (not recorded which). Some clones in this sample may be carry-over from other donors' samples.

Judged by abundance, this clone is medium-sized. The rearrangement joins TRBV27 to TRBJ1-6, with a tentative D call TRBD1 (5 bases). The length of the CDR3 is 12 residues. V was clipped by 5 bases and J by 11 bases, with 10 bases between them. Per the germline V gene, CDR1 is MNHEY and CDR2 is SMNVEV (reference sequence). This CDR3 is CASSPWGAPLHF. In DNA form, the CDR3 reads TGTGCCAGCAGTCCCTGGGGGGCACCCCTCCACTTT.

This clone has a count of ten or more. CDR3 in amino acids: CASSHRTSYEQYF. As DNA, the CDR3 is TGTGCCAGCAGCCACAGAACCTCCTACGAGCAGTACTTC. The rearrangement joins TRBV11-3 to TRBJ2-7; D ambiguous. The CDR3 runs 13 residues. Looked up from germline, CDR1 is SGHNT and CDR2 is YENEEA. The V gene lost 5 bases and the J gene lost 0 bases, with 8 bases spanning the gap.

This clone turned up a few times. The genes are TRBV6-1 and TRBJ2-1; D is ambiguous. The CDR3 extends over 14 amino acids. Germline V gives CDR1 MNHNS, CDR2 SASEGT. V was clipped by 6 bases and J by 4 bases, with 13 bases between them. CDR3 region: CASRIPMGYNEQFF. Written as DNA, the CDR3 is TGTGCCAGCAGAATCCCGATGGGATACAATGAGCAGTTCTTC.

This clone was detected a few times. This CDR3 reads CASTRGLTYEQYF. In nucleotides, the CDR3 is TGTGCCAGCACCAGGGGACTTACCTACGAGCAGTACTTC. The V gene is TRBV6-1, the J gene TRBJ2-7, with D perhaps being TRBD1 or TRBD2 (6 bases each). Between the trimmed V and J ends, which lost 7 bases and 2 bases, there was a span of 12 bases. The V gene's germline CDR1 is MNHNS and CDR2 SASEGT. The CDR3 is 13 amino acids.

This clone was seen many times. Lacking the conserved final phenylalanine or tryptophan, this CDR3 likely reflects a read error. CDR3 in amino acids: CASSLRRRESVEQYL. The CDR3 coding sequence is TGTGCCAGCAGCTTGCGGAGAAGGGAGAGTGTCGAGCAGTACCTC. The V and J genes are TRBV5-6 and TRBJ2-7; weak D call: TRBD2 (5 bases). The CDR3 loop spans 15 amino acids. The V end lost 1 base, the J end lost 6 bases, and 17 bases lay between the germline ends. Germline V gene data show CDR1 as SGHDT and CDR2 as YYEEEE.

The chain links TRBV20-1 to TRBJ2-1, with TRBD1 matching 10 bases. The germline V gene has CDR1 DFQATT and CDR2 SNEGSKA (reference sequence). The CDR3 consists of 14 residues. V shed 0 bases and J 6 bases; nucleotides not matched to a gene: 2. The CDR3: CSAREDRGLNEQFF. The DNA of the CDR3 is TGCAGTGCTAGAGAAGACAGGGGGCTCAATGAGCAGTTCTTC.

This clone was counted only a few times. The CDR3 carries no conserved terminal phenylalanine or tryptophan, so it likely arises from a read error. V and J are TRBV10-2 and TRBJ1-1, with no clear D. Germline CDR1 reads WSHSY; CDR2 reads SAAADI. CDR3 length: 14 amino acids. The CDR3 protein is CASSEWAVNTEAFY. CDR3 nucleotide sequence: TGCGCCAGCAGTGAGTGGGCGGTGAACACTGAGGCTTTCTAT.

This clone was observed a few times. The V call is TRBV6-1, the J call TRBJ1-1; D remains unclear. There are 14 residues in the CDR3. V lost 7 bases and J 0 bases, leaving 12 bases between the germline ends. CDR1 and CDR2 from the germline V gene are MNHNS and SASEGT. The CDR3 nucleotides read TGTGCCAGCAACCCCGGACTGCTGAACACTGAAGCTTTCTTT. It translates to CASNPGLLNTEAFF.

This clone occurred many times. This chain joins TRBV10-3 and TRBJ2-1; 8 bases are shared with TRBD2. The ends lost 10 bases at V and 5 bases at J; junction bases unmatched: 7. This CDR3 spans 13 amino acids. Germline V gene data show CDR1 as ENHRY and CDR2 as SYGVKD. CDR3 DNA: TGTGCCACCTATAGCGGGACTGACAATGAGCAGTTCTTC. Translated: CATYSGTDNEQFF.

This clone was recorded a few times. The chain combines TRBV12-3 or TRBV12-4 with TRBJ2-6, with unresolved D. The CDR3 has 10 amino acids. V lost 9 bases, J lost 3 bases, and 0 bases lay in between. The CDR3 protein is CASGANVLTF. In DNA, the CDR3 is TGTGCCAGTGGGGCCAACGTCCTGACTTTC.

The CDR3 protein is CSAREAGGDSSPQHF. CDR3 coding DNA: TGCAGTGCTAGAGAAGCCGGCGGGGACTCGTCGCCCCAGCATTTT. The chain recombines TRBV20-1 with TRBJ1-5; D may be TRBD1 (5 bases). The CDR3 is 15 residues long. Germline loops: CDR1 DFQATT, CDR2 SNEGSKA (reference sequence). Trimming took off 0 bases at V and 9 bases at J, with 18 bases between the two ends.